The rows below give T cell receptor beta chains drawn from one sample of a study of cytomegalovirus exposure and HLA in healthy donors. Profiled with immunoSEQ multiplex PCR; TCRdb holds only in-frame clones, not every one. The sample lists over 200,000 clones; 70% to 90% were seen once. Specimen: PBMCs. These receptors were obtained from a human donor in good health. Both conserved end residues are part of each CDR3. The D gene is left open where the match is weak. Some rows mark clone size as missing; the rest say once, few, many or name a class of expanded clone.

TRBJ2-1,-,TRBV19,TRBD2,CASSIDWGGSSYNEQFF,TGTGCCAGTAGTATAGATTGGGGCGGGAGCTCCTACAATGAGCAGTTCTTC
TRBJ1-3,-,TRBV7-9,TRBD1,CAGTVRSGNTIYF,TGTGCCGGGACAGTTCGCTCTGGAAACACCATATATTTT
TRBJ1-1,-,TRBV7-3,TRBD1,CASSLTSGRGHTEAFF,TGTGCCAGCAGCTTAACTTCGGGCAGGGGGCACACTGAAGCTTTCTTT
TRBJ2-5,-,TRBV6-5,-,CASSYSTGQETQYF,TGTGCCAGCAGTTACTCCACGGGGCAAGAGACCCAGTACTTC
TRBJ1-3,-,TRBV2,-,CASSEGFFSGNTIYF,TGTGCCAGCAGTGAAGGTTTCTTCTCTGGAAACACCATATATTTT
TRBJ2-7,-,TRBV6-1,TRBD1,CASNGQGIGASEQYF,TGTGCCAGCAACGGACAGGGGATTGGGGCTTCCGAGCAGTACTTC
TRBJ1-2,few,TRBV19,TRBD1,CATGQYYGYTF,TGTGCGACAGGGCAATACTATGGCTACACCTTC
TRBJ2-2,-,TRBV18,-,CASSPFPTTGELFF,TGTGCCAGCTCACCATTCCCTACCACCGGGGAGCTGTTTTTT
TRBJ2-1,-,TRBV5-1,TRBD2,CASSWGGSGRAGSEQFF,TGCGCCAGCAGCTGGGGGGGTAGCGGGAGGGCCGGTAGTGAGCAGTTCTTC
TRBJ2-5,-,TRBV7-9,TRBD2,CASSRGLAGGPLPNF,TGTGCCAGCAGCCGAGGACTAGCGGGAGGGCCTCTACCCAACTTC
TRBJ1-4,-,TRBV28,-,CASSSGGESDEKLFF,TGTGCCAGCAGTTCTGGGGGGGAATCGGACGAAAAACTGTTTTTT
TRBJ2-1,-,TRBV6-5,TRBD2,CASTVSGIGYNEQFF,TGTGCCAGCACCGTAAGCGGGATAGGCTACAATGAGCAGTTCTTC
TRBJ2-7,-,TRBV11-1,TRBD2,CASSFRLAAQYEQYF,TGTGCCAGCAGCTTTCGTCTAGCGGCCCAATACGAGCAGTACTTC
TRBJ2-5,-,TRBV9,TRBD2,CASSVGIAGGPETQYF,TGTGCCAGCAGCGTCGGAATAGCGGGAGGGCCGGAGACCCAGTACTTC
TRBJ1-4,-,TRBV5-1,-,CASSSRPGGEKLFF,TGCGCCAGCAGCTCCCGGCCCGGGGGGGAAAAACTGTTTTTT
TRBJ2-3,-,TRBV5-1,TRBD2,CASSLAGGMADTQYF,TGCGCCAGCAGCTTGGCGGGAGGCATGGCAGATACGCAGTATTTT
TRBJ1-6,-,TRBV7-9,-,CASSLEQYNSPLHF,TGTGCCAGCAGCTTAGAACAGTATAATTCACCCCTCCACTTT
TRBJ1-2,once,TRBV6-5,-,CASSYSNQVPNYGYTF,TGTGCCAGCAGTTACTCGAACCAGGTCCCTAACTATGGCTACACCTTC